The TCR beta chain under discussion was sequenced for a study of blood T cell repertoires in COVID-19. Study-level information: Samples taken during acute and convalescent COVID-19 were collected in the United States, Italy and Spain. The analysed material was cDNA or gDNA that came from T cells, B-cell-depleted T cells, or PBMCs.

The CDR3 totals 13 residues. V was trimmed by 2 bases and J by 6 bases, leaving 10 bases between them. Germline V gene lookup returns CDR1 ENHRY and CDR2 SYGVKD. Turning to this clone: Distinct nucleotide sequences in the sample also encode this CDR3.

In the source study's methods: By means of reference gene primer amplification, nucleated cell counts were estimated. The assay was immunoSEQ multiplex PCR, and TCRdb's table has in-frame clones only and misses some. Clone size and V and J calls were adopted from that table, with D and trimming inferred from the DNA. Among fewer than 300,000 clones, roughly 84% were seen once, and the ten largest hold roughly 3%. The clonotype comes from a woman younger than 30 with acute or convalescent COVID-19. Material for sequencing was peripheral blood. V gene TRBV10-3 combines with J gene TRBJ1-1, with a possible D match to TRBD1 (6 bases). The DNA of the CDR3 is TGTGCCATCAGTGAGAGCGAGGGGGCTGAAGCTTTCTTT. Translating gives CAISESEGAEAFF.